The 17 T cell receptor beta chains below come from one sample, sequenced in a study of OX40 agonist ivuxolimab in advanced cancers. Some clones are missing from TCRdb's copy, which holds only in-frame ones; the method was immunoSEQ multiplex PCR. The table lists 72,000 or so clones, 89% of them singletons. This sample comprised CD4+ or CD8+ T cells sorted from blood, obtained in a trial of the OX40 agonist ivuxolimab. The receptors were gathered from an adult with an advanced solid tumor such as melanoma, head and neck, liver or kidney cancer.

This chain links TRBV19 with TRBJ2-3; 9 bases map to TRBD1. This CDR3 is built from 19 residues. Per germline, CDR1 LNHDA and CDR2 SQIVND (reference sequence). The trim removed 3 bases at V and 4 bases at J, leaving 17 bases unmatched. CDR3 DNA sequence: TGTGCCAGTAGTATCACGAGGAATCAAGGACAGGGGATGTCAGATACGCAGTATTTT. Its protein is CASSITRNQGQGMSDTQYF.

The chain couples TRBV5-1 to TRBJ2-7, with a possible D match to TRBD2 (5 bases). Germline lookup yields CDR1 SGHRS and CDR2 YFSETQ. The CDR3 runs 12 residues. V lost 4 bases, J lost 5 bases, and 10 bases lay in between. The CDR3 DNA follows: TGCGCCAGCAGCAACGGACTCGACGAGCAGTACTTC. Translated: CASSNGLDEQYF.

This clone was recorded only once. The chain uses TRBV10-1 and TRBJ2-1, with TRBD1 identical over 7 bases. Germline CDR1 WNHNN, CDR2 SYGVQD (reference sequence). This CDR3 region has 15 residues. Trimming removed 6 bases from V and 7 bases from J; junction bases left unmatched: 12. CDR3 coding DNA: TGCGCCAGCAGCGCCCAAGGGACGGACAGGAATGAGCAGTTCTTC. It codes for CASSAQGTDRNEQFF.

The table lists this clone with a count of one. The chain carries TRBV5-1 and TRBJ2-7; possibly TRBD1 or TRBD2 for D (5 bases each). The V gene's germline CDR1 is SGHRS and CDR2 YFSETQ. The CDR3 is 15 residues long. Trimming pared 1 base from V and 7 bases from J, leaving 18 bases between. CDR3 region: CASSLFPQGAREQYF. CDR3 nucleotide sequence: TGCGCCAGCAGCTTGTTTCCCCAGGGAGCCAGGGAGCAGTACTTC.

On this clone: Other DNA sequences in the same sample also yield this CDR3. The chain has TRBV5-1 and TRBJ1-4; 8 bases line up with TRBD1. This CDR3 contains 14 residues. J was trimmed by 6 bases and V by 2 bases; bases with no gene match: 3. Per germline, CDR1 SGHRS and CDR2 YFSETQ. The CDR3 protein is CASSFTGGDEKLFF. The CDR3 bases are TGCGCCAGCAGCTTCACAGGGGGAGATGAAAAACTGTTTTTT.

The chain joins TRBV6-6 to TRBJ1-4; tentatively, D is TRBD1 (5 bases). CDR1 and CDR2 (germline): MNHNY, SVGAGI (reference sequence). This CDR3 has 14 residues. Trimming removed 5 bases at V and 8 bases at J, with 15 bases between. The CDR3 sequence: CASSPGSIEEKLFF. CDR3 coding DNA: TGTGCCAGCAGTCCAGGGTCGATTGAGGAAAAACTGTTTTTT.

This chain joins TRBV15 and TRBJ1-1; D unclear. V lost 3 bases and J 0 bases, leaving 11 bases between the germline ends. Per germline, CDR1 LNHNV and CDR2 YYDKDF (reference sequence). The CDR3 sequence is 15 residues long. The CDR3 sequence: CATSRGRRMNTEAFF. The DNA for the CDR3 is TGTGCCACCAGCAGGGGTCGTCGCATGAACACTGAAGCTTTCTTT.

The gene calls are TRBV7-2 and TRBJ2-5, with 7 bases aligning to TRBD1. The J call may be mistaken, given a closer DNA end match to TRBJ2-7. The CDR3 contains 13 residues. Germline V gives CDR1 SGHTA, CDR2 FQGNSA. This CDR3 is CASSSGQYYEQYF. In nucleotides, the CDR3 is TGTGCCAGCAGTTCGGGACAGTACTACGAGCAGTACTTC.

This clone came up a few times. The gene calls are TRBV19 and TRBJ2-3; 7 nucleotides match TRBD2. From germline, CDR1 is LNHDA and CDR2 SQIVND (reference sequence). Losses at the gene ends were 6 bases for V and 1 base for J; bases not matched to a gene: 19. This CDR3 region has 19 residues. In DNA, the CDR3 is TGTGCCAGTAGGCCTCGGCCGTATACTAGCGAAGACCGCACAGATACGCAGTATTTT. Translation gives CASRPRPYTSEDRTDTQYF.

This clone is a singleton in its sample. This chain links TRBV11-2 with TRBJ1-5, with a weak D call TRBD1 (5 bases). CDR3 size: 14 residues. V was trimmed by 0 bases and J by 6 bases, leaving 9 bases between them. Germline CDR1 reads SGHAT; CDR2 reads FQNNGV. The CDR3 sequence is CASSLEGGFQPQHF. In nucleotides, the CDR3 is TGTGCCAGCAGCTTAGAGGGGGGATTTCAGCCCCAGCATTTT.

The genes are TRBV19 and TRBJ1-6, with a tentative D call TRBD1 (6 bases). Trimming left V 8 bases short and J 0 bases short, with 11 bases between. There are 15 residues in the CDR3. The germline gives CDR1 LNHDA, CDR2 SQIVND (reference sequence). Written as DNA, the CDR3 is TGTGCCAGTTGCAGGGGTGGCTCCTATAATTCACCCCTCCACTTT. It yields the protein CASCRGGSYNSPLHF.

This chain connects TRBV18 to TRBJ1-2, with D perhaps TRBD1 (5 bases). The CDR3 is 14 residues long. Trimming removed 1 base from V and 6 bases from J, with 12 bases in between. Germline V lookup: CDR1 KGHSH, CDR2 LQKENI. The DNA for the CDR3 is TGTGCCAGCTCACCACGCCTTAGGGACCATGGCTACACCTTC. Translated, it gives CASSPRLRDHGYTF.

The rearrangement links TRBV5-1 to TRBJ2-5; 8 bases match TRBD2. The CDR3 is made up of 14 amino acids. Germline CDR1 SGHRS, CDR2 YFSETQ. V dropped 6 bases and J dropped 1; count of bases not matched to a gene: 5. As DNA, the CDR3 is TGCGCCAGCACGGGGGGGCCGGGCCAAGAGACCCAGTACTTC. Translation gives CASTGGPGQETQYF.

J is TRBJ1-1 and V is TRBV7-8; a possible D gene is TRBD1 (6 bases). The germline V gene encodes CDR1 SGHVS and CDR2 FQNEAQ. The CDR3 sequence is 12 residues long. The V end lost 2 bases, the J end lost 5 bases, and 6 bases lay between the germline ends. CDR3 loop: CASSLRGTEAFF. The CDR3 DNA follows: TGTGCCAGCAGCTTAAGGGGGACTGAAGCTTTCTTT. Full variable domain (rest looked up from reference TRBV7-8 and TRBJ1-1): GAGVSQSPRYKVAKRGQDVALRCDPISGHVSLFWYQQALGQGPEFLTYFQNEAQLDKSGLPSDRFFAERPEGSVSTLKIQRTQQEDSAVYLCASSLRGTEAFFGQGTRLTVV.

V is TRBV2 and J is TRBJ2-7, with no clear D. Germline CDR1 and CDR2: SNHLY and FYNNEI. Trimming shortened V by 4 bases and J by 4 bases, and 5 bases separated the two germline ends. The CDR3 sequence is 11 residues long. The CDR3 nucleotides read TGTGCCAGCAGTGGCCCATACGAGCAGTACTTC. It translates to CASSGPYEQYF. The full variable domain, with the rest looked up from reference TRBV2 and TRBJ2-7, is EPEVTQTPSHQVTQMGQEVILRCVPISNHLYFYWYRQILGQKVEFLVSFYNNEISEKSEIFDDQFSVERPDGSNFTLKIRSTKLEDSAMYFCASSGPYEQYFGPGTRLTVT.

The V gene is TRBV19, the J gene TRBJ2-2; 11 bases align to TRBD2. CDR1 LNHDA and CDR2 SQIVND come from the germline V gene (reference sequence). The junction had 7 bases not matched to a gene; V was cut back by 1 base and J by 3 bases. CDR3 length: 18 amino acids. The CDR3 DNA reads as TGTGCCAGTAGTATAGGGCTAGCGGGGGGAGAGGACACCGGGGAGCTGTTTTTT. Protein product: CASSIGLAGGEDTGELFF.

The chain uses TRBV7-2 and TRBJ2-1; 12 bases align to TRBD2. Trimming took 0 bases from V and 12 from J; bases not matched to a gene: 9. Germline lookup yields CDR1 SGHTA and CDR2 FQGNSA. The CDR3 runs to 16 residues. The CDR3 nucleotides are TGTGCCAGCAGCTTAGCCTGGACTAGCGGGATTTTTATGCAGTTCTTC. Amino acids: CASSLAWTSGIFMQFF.